Detailed here is one TCR beta chain. Many counts were recorded for this clonotype. Its specific antigen is unknown. No base quality information exists; no much larger clone differs at one position. Trimming removed 7 bases from V and 0 bases from J; the gene matches leave 4 bases unexplained. For CDR1 and CDR2, the germline V gene (reference sequence) lists MNHEY and SMNVEV. From the cysteine through the phenylalanine, the CDR3 covers 14 amino acids. Of all the DNA, just the CDR3 is kept, 42 bases in frame from base 1. The data belong to a study of identical twins (dated by TCRdb to 2015 to 2016). With respect to the entire study: TCR alpha and beta repertoires from monozygotic twins, unrelated adults of various ages and cord blood were deep-sequenced to test whether fetal clonotypes persist. Replicate twin experiments were performed at different times using different library preparation protocols to rule out contamination.

Library preparation employed 5' RACE. TCRdb shows the sequencer as Illumina HiSeq 2000. A universal primer binding site was introduced by template switching, and a unique molecular identifier was present in the final cDNA, enabling accurate counting of TCR cDNA molecules. Specific primers in the conserved constant-segment region were used to synthesize first-strand cDNA for TCR alpha and beta chains. To control for contamination, every cDNA library carried two barcodes: a SMART-Mk sample barcode plus Illumina barcodes. TruSeq adapter sequences along with Illumina sample barcodes were introduced in two successive PCR steps. The TCR alpha and beta cDNA libraries were sequenced on the Illumina HiSeq platform using custom primers. Per the source publication's procedure: MiGEC processed the raw reads to extract unique molecular identifiers, while MiXCR was used to determine the CDR3 positions. For each individual, recombination models were inferred using an EM algorithm with the repgenHMM and IGoR tools. The tcR package in R was used for shared clonotype analysis, with sharing normalized by the product of cloneset sizes. To study raw recombination without the effects of thymic and clonal selection, out-of-frame nonproductive sequences were analyzed. The public reads were reprocessed in TCRdb via fastp at Q25 and MiXCR, keeping in-frame beta chains. Each entry is one CDR3 protein sequence, shown with its most common DNA and genes. TCRdb, rather than the study authors, made the V and J calls. In this sample the table shows 690,000 or so distinct CDR3 sequences, 8.5% to 9% of which occur a single time. Jointly, the top ten make up 0.98% of the sample.

All donors were healthy Caucasians. Three pairs of female monozygotic twins, all aged about 18 to 29 years, made up the twin cohort. The RNA used for TCR libraries was isolated from peripheral blood mononuclear cells. Broader findings and caveats from the paper: The excess sharing between twins in beta out-of-frame sequences was weaker because fewer shared sequences reduced the signal-to-noise ratio. Compared with coincidental sharing between unrelated individuals, out-of-frame TCR alpha sequences shared between twins had an excess of sequences with low generation probability. Because the same donors could not be followed over many years, the conclusions depended on cross-sectional statistical analysis. Invariant T cells such as MAIT and iNKT could partly confound zero-insertion analyses, although diverse VJ usage argued against such confounding for most clonotypes. Fewer insertions were carried by abundant cord blood beta clonotypes, a similar but weaker trend appeared in young adult naive repertoires, and no such trend appeared in memory repertoires. In monozygotic twins, out-of-frame TCR alpha sharing was systematically underestimated by recombination models, although the models agreed with sharing between unrelated individuals.

The same sample was also used in a study of yellow fever vaccine responses in identical twins. The second publication reports: According to the authors, the vaccine-induced T cell response in identical twins seemed to be partly convergent and partly specific to each individual. In the study, vaccine-responding T cell clones were precisely tracked in identical twins.

The receptor chain draws on TRBV27 and TRBJ2-3, with 7 bases aligning to TRBD1. The TCR comes from a woman between 18 and 29 years old in good health. Sequencing input: PBMCs. CDR3 protein: CASTDRVSTDTQYF. The bases read TGTGCCAGCACTGACAGGGTCAGCACAGATACGCAGTATTTT.